A single TCR beta chain is shown here with its context. Its antigen is undetermined. In every case, the donor was a healthy Caucasian. A universal primer site was added by template switching, and unique molecular identifiers were carried by the cDNA. TCRdb re-called the 5' RACE reads through MiXCR, storing one row per CDR3 protein. The data show roughly 200,000 distinct CDR3 sequences, roughly 7.5% seen once. This sample is part of a study of identical twins. General observations from the study: Reduced insertions were recorded for abundant cord blood beta clonotypes, with no such pattern in memory repertoires. Twins shared out-of-frame alpha sequences with excess low generation probability.

This CDR3 is built from 15 residues. Germline V gives CDR1 SEHNR, CDR2 FQNEAQ (reference sequence). The germline V and J ends were trimmed by 3 bases and 4 bases, with 15 bases remaining between them. Separately, the same data were catalogued under a study of yellow fever vaccine responses in identical twins.

The origin of this receptor is a woman aged 18-29 years in good health. The rearrangement uses TRBV7-9 and TRBJ2-5; D remains unclear. Material: memory (CD45RO+) T cells sorted from blood. The CDR3 reads CASSFPVGPRETQYF. The CDR3 coding sequence is TGTGCCAGCAGCTTCCCAGTCGGGCCGCGAGAGACCCAGTACTTC.